Listed here is a single TCR beta chain. This record comes from a study of blood T cell repertoires in COVID-19. Generated by immunoSEQ multiplex PCR, the TCRdb table keeps only in-frame clones and is missing some. This table has over 130,000 clones, around 90% appearing once. The V and J ends lost 5 bases and 1 base respectively, with 20 bases between them. The CDR3 extends over 17 amino acids. Germline V lookup: CDR1 LNHDA, CDR2 SQIVND (reference sequence). The TCR sequence derives from a woman aged 80 or older with acute or convalescent COVID-19. The sample comprised peripheral blood. The genes are TRBV19 and TRBJ1-2; no firm D call. The CDR3 region has the DNA TGTGCCAGTAGTTCTGGTCCGGGATCCCCCTTTAACTATGGCTACACCTTC. Translated: CASSSGPGSPFNYGYTF.